This T cell receptor (beta chain) was sequenced during a study of T-cell reconstitution after alpha-beta-depleted transplantation in children. Notes on the study in general: Several hundred expanded graft clones reportedly were the source of alpha-beta T cells about two months after transplant.

Unique molecular identifiers featured in how the TCRbeta library was prepared. TCRdb passed the PCR reads through MiXCR, listing each CDR3 protein once. The sample includes roughly 310,000 distinct CDR3 sequences, about a quarter of them seen just once. Germline V gene data show CDR1 as DFQATT and CDR2 as SNEGSKA (reference sequence). Trimming took 3 bases from V and 2 from J, leaving 8 bases between them. This CDR3 has 13 residues. Details on this clonotype: The antigen is unknown.

The chain recombines TRBV20-1 with TRBJ2-1; D remains ambiguous. This clonotype was obtained from a male patient between 5 and 17 years old who had a stem cell transplant for acute lymphoblastic leukemia, so the T cells may come from the graft donor. This material consisted of PBMCs, mostly from graft donor cells, taken 180 days after TCRalphabeta/CD19-depleted stem cell transplant. DNA of the CDR3: TGCAGTGCTAGTCGTCAGGCCTACAATGAGCAGTTCTTC. Amino acid sequence: CSASRQAYNEQFF.